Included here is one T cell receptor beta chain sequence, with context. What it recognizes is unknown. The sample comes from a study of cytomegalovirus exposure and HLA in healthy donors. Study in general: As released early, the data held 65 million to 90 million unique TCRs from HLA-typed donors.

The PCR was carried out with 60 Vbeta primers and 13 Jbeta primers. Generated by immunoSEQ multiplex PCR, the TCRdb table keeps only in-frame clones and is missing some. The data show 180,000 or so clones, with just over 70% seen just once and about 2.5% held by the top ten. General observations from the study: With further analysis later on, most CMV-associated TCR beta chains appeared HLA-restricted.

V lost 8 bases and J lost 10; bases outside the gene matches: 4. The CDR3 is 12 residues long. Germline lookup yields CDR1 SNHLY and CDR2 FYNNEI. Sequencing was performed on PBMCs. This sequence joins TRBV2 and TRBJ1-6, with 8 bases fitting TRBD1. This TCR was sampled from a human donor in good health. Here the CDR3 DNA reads TGTGCCAGCGGACAGGGAATGTCACCCCTCCACTTT. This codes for CASGQGMSPLHF.